This TCR beta chain was retrieved from a study of T cell clonotyping in hematopoietic cell transplantation. Regarding the study as a whole: Pathologically expanded recipient clonotypes increased progressively from day 30 to day 180 as diversity fell. Without cell sorting, CD4 versus CD8 contributions remain unresolved.

Only a few counts were recorded for this clone. Its antigen is still unknown. Samples: about 28 days before transplant, then days 30, 100 and 180 after. Sequencing used immunoSEQ multiplex PCR; TCRdb keeps in-frame clones, though not all of them. In the table there are 9,000 to 13,000 clones, 89% of which are singletons. The CDR3 is 13 amino acids. The V end was cut by 3 bases, the J end by 3 bases, with 7 bases between. Germline V gives CDR1 SGHRS, CDR2 YFSETQ. The receptor was derived from a male patient aged 55 to 69 who had an allogeneic stem cell transplant from an unrelated donor, so the T cells may come from the graft donor. Some clones in this sample may be carry-over from other donors' samples. This chain uses TRBV5-1 with TRBJ2-1; a possible D gene is TRBD2 (5 bases). Specimen: PBMCs, collected 180 days after allogeneic stem cell transplant. The CDR3 here is CASSSSGYNEQFF. Written as DNA, the CDR3 is TGCGCCAGCAGCTCCAGCGGCTACAATGAGCAGTTCTTC.